These 24 T cell receptor beta chains came from one sample sequenced in a study of T cell responses to AZD1222 COVID-19 vaccine. Some clones are missing from TCRdb's copy, which holds only in-frame ones; the method was immunoSEQ multiplex PCR. The sample has about 140,000 clones; about 88% are singletons. The sample was peripheral blood, taken 28 days after the second AZD1222 dose. Receptor source: an adult who received the AZD1222 COVID-19 vaccine.

This clone has only one observation. This chain uses TRBV5-1 with TRBJ2-7, with a possible D match to TRBD2 (6 bases). This CDR3 region has 13 residues. Trimming cost V 0 bases and J 3 bases, with 7 bases left between them. CDR1 and CDR2 (germline): SGHRS, YFSETQ. CDR3 residues: CASSLVGGYEQYF. DNA of the CDR3: TGCGCCAGCAGCTTGGTCGGGGGCTACGAGCAGTACTTC.

This clone appeared once. The genes are TRBV7-2 and TRBJ2-2; weak D call: TRBD1 (5 bases). Germline assignment: CDR1 SGHTA and CDR2 FQGNSA. The CDR3 is 14 amino acids. The V gene lost 7 bases and the J gene lost 1 base, with 10 bases spanning the gap. The DNA of the CDR3 is TGTGCCAGCACCGGACAAGTGAACACCGGGGAGCTGTTTTTT. As protein: CASTGQVNTGELFF.

V gene TRBV3-1 (or the pseudogene TRBV3-2) combines with J gene TRBJ2-2; the D gene is possibly TRBD1 (6 bases). The CDR3 spans 18 residues. Germline-derived CDR1 and CDR2 are LGHDT and YNNKEL (reference sequence). Between the trimmed V and J ends, which lost 4 bases and 4 bases, there was a span of 22 bases. CDR3 protein: CASSPQGQRNFFTGELFF. The CDR3 nucleotides read TGTGCCAGCAGCCCGCAGGGGCAAAGGAACTTCTTCACCGGGGAGCTGTTTTTT.

This clone showed up just once. V gene TRBV5-6 combines with J gene TRBJ1-5; D is unclear. This CDR3 has 13 residues. V lost 2 bases, J lost 5 bases, and 8 bases lay in between. Germline V gene lookup returns CDR1 SGHDT and CDR2 YYEEEE. DNA for the CDR3: TGTGCCAGCAGCTTAGGAGGGTATCAGCCCCAGCATTTT. Protein sequence: CASSLGGYQPQHF.

V and J are TRBV5-1 and TRBJ1-6; weak D call: TRBD1 (5 bases). Trimming pared 4 bases from V and 8 bases from J, leaving 16 bases between. CDR1 and CDR2 (germline): SGHRS, YFSETQ. This CDR3 spans 15 amino acids. This chain's CDR3 is CASSLTVRGDSPLHF. CDR3 sequence (DNA): TGCGCCAGCAGCCTGACAGTTCGTGGGGATTCACCCCTCCACTTT.

Note on this clone: Different DNA sequences within this sample yield the same CDR3. V gene TRBV7-3 combines with J gene TRBJ2-5; 11 bases agree with TRBD2. Unmatched junction bases numbered 0, after V lost 4 bases and J lost 5 bases. The germline gives CDR1 SGHTA, CDR2 FQGTGA. CDR3 size: 13 residues. CDR3 loop: CASSSSGGETQYF. Written as DNA, the CDR3 is TGTGCCAGCAGCTCTAGCGGGGGGGAGACCCAGTACTTC.

The rearrangement links TRBV5-1 to TRBJ1-2, with a weak D call TRBD1 (5 bases). V lost 1 base to trimming and J lost 6 bases, with 10 bases between them. This CDR3 is built from 13 residues. Per the germline V gene, CDR1 is SGHRS and CDR2 is YFSETQ. CDR3 sequence reads: CASSLIPGNGYTF. CDR3 in DNA: TGCGCCAGCAGCTTGATTCCAGGGAATGGCTACACCTTC.

This rearrangement joins TRBV6-5 to TRBJ1-1, with 9 nucleotides matching TRBD1. The germline CDR1 and CDR2 sequences are MNHEY and SVGAGI. The trim removed 6 bases at V and 1 base at J, leaving 3 bases unmatched. The CDR3 covers 14 residues. The CDR3 bases are TGTGCCAGCAGGATGGACAGGGGGAACACTGAAGCTTTCTTT. Its protein product is CASRMDRGNTEAFF.

The V gene is TRBV19, the J gene TRBJ2-5, with a tentative D call TRBD2 (6 bases). The CDR3 length is 14 residues. V gave up 3 bases and J gave up 4 bases, with 12 bases separating them. CDR1 and CDR2 (germline): LNHDA, SQIVND (reference sequence). CDR3 in DNA: TGTGCCAGTAGTATGGAGGGGTTCGTAGAGACCCAGTACTTC. It translates to CASSMEGFVETQYF. The complete variable domain, with remaining parts taken from reference TRBV19 and TRBJ2-5, reads DGGITQSPKYLFRKEGQNVTLSCEQNLNHDAMYWYRQDPGQGLRLIYYSQIVNDFQKGDIAEGYSVSREKKESFPLTVTSAQKNPTAFYLCASSMEGFVETQYFGPGTRLLVL.

The chain has TRBV21-1 and TRBJ2-7. TRBV21-1 is assigned pseudogene status. This CDR3 has 9 amino acids. The CDR3 loop is CASSPLLDF. CDR3 DNA: TGTGCCAGCAGCCCCCTCCTGGACTTC.

J is TRBJ1-2 and V is TRBV6-5; D gene unclear. The germline CDR1 and CDR2 sequences are MNHEY and SVGAGI. This CDR3 contains 13 residues. Trimming pared 7 bases from V and 8 bases from J, leaving 17 bases between. The CDR3 spells CASKDDPTGGYTF. The CDR3 DNA is TGTGCCAGCAAGGATGACCCCACGGGAGGCTACACCTTC.

V gene TRBV6-2 or TRBV6-3 combines with J gene TRBJ1-4, with a tentative D call TRBD1 (5 bases). CDR3 size: 12 residues. Germline assignment: CDR1 MNHEY and CDR2 SVGEGT. Trimming left V 2 bases short and J 10 bases short, with 8 bases between. The CDR3 DNA follows: TGTGCCAGCAGTTACAGGGACGGAAAACTGTTTTTT. Its translation is CASSYRDGKLFF.

This clone was seen once. The chain combines TRBV5-1 with TRBJ1-1, with D possibly matching TRBD1 (5 bases). The CDR3 sequence is 15 residues long. The V end was cut by 0 bases, the J end by 8 bases, with 17 bases between. Germline V gives CDR1 SGHRS, CDR2 YFSETQ. CDR3: CASSLDPGSRIEAFF. The CDR3 DNA reads as TGCGCCAGCAGCTTGGACCCAGGGTCGCGAATAGAAGCTTTCTTT.

The chain uses TRBV30 and TRBJ2-1; perhaps TRBD1 as D (5 bases). V gave up 0 bases and J gave up 2 bases, with 11 bases separating them. The CDR3 totals 15 residues. CDR1 and CDR2 from the germline V gene are GTSNPN and SVGIG (reference sequence). The CDR3 protein is CAWSVRSGTYNEQFF. The DNA of the CDR3 is TGTGCCTGGAGTGTAAGATCAGGGACCTACAATGAGCAGTTCTTC.

This clone showed up just once. The rearrangement links TRBV28 to TRBJ1-3; D possibly corresponds to TRBD1 (5 bases). The CDR3 consists of 18 residues. Germline CDR1 MDHEN, CDR2 SYDVKM. Trimming removed 4 bases at V and 0 bases at J, with 19 bases between. The CDR3 DNA reads TGTGCCAGCAGTTCTACAGGCTCGACTTGGAGCTCTGGAAACACCATATATTTT. As protein: CASSSTGSTWSSGNTIYF.

This sequence joins TRBV15 and TRBJ1-5; D is ambiguous. Looked up from germline, CDR1 is LNHNV and CDR2 is YYDKDF (reference sequence). V was trimmed by 7 bases and J by 3 bases, leaving 13 bases between them. The CDR3 loop spans 14 amino acids. The CDR3 spells CATTSGGNNQPQHF. The CDR3, as DNA: TGTGCCACCACCTCGGGAGGAAACAATCAGCCCCAGCATTTT.

The V and J genes are TRBV5-1 and TRBJ2-1; D possibly matches TRBD1 or TRBD2 (5 bases each). With 4 bases removed from V and 1 base from J, the gap between germline ends came to 9 bases. Germline V gene sequence: CDR1 SGHRS, CDR2 YFSETQ. CDR3 size: 14 residues. CDR3 nucleotides: TGCGCCAGCAGCCCCGGGGCGTCCTACAATGAGCAGTTCTTC. Translating it yields CASSPGASYNEQFF.

The gene calls are TRBV18 and TRBJ2-1, with TRBD2 identical over 10 bases. This CDR3 comprises 16 residues. The trim removed 3 bases at V and 4 bases at J, leaving 6 bases unmatched. The germline CDR1 and CDR2 sequences are KGHSH and LQKENI. The CDR3: CASSPTSTSGYNEQFF. DNA for the CDR3: TGTGCCAGCTCACCCACCTCGACTAGCGGGTACAATGAGCAGTTCTTC. The complete variable domain, with remaining parts taken from reference TRBV18 and TRBJ2-1, reads NAGVMQNPRHLVRRRGQEARLRCSPMKGHSHVYWYRQLPEEGLKFMVYLQKENIIDESGMPKERFSAEFPKEGPSILRIQQVVRGDSAAYFCASSPTSTSGYNEQFFGPGTRLTVL.

J is TRBJ2-2 and V is TRBV7-8; 10 bases are shared with TRBD1. From germline, CDR1 is SGHVS and CDR2 FQNEAQ. V lost 7 bases, J lost 5 bases, and 10 bases stayed unmatched. This CDR3 has 16 amino acids. Written as DNA, the CDR3 is TGTGCCAGCACCTCCAGGAGGGACAGGGGAACCGGGGAGCTGTTTTTT. Its translation: CASTSRRDRGTGELFF.

The chain combines TRBV7-9 with TRBJ1-4; D remains unclear. This CDR3 contains 17 residues. Germline V lookup: CDR1 SEHNR, CDR2 FQNEAQ (reference sequence). Deletions cut 1 base from V and 4 bases from J, with 16 bases between. CDR3 nucleotide sequence: TGTGCCAGCAGCTTAGGGGCGAGGCCCTGGGGTAATGAAAAACTGTTTTTT. It encodes CASSLGARPWGNEKLFF. Filled out from reference TRBV7-9 and TRBJ1-4, the complete variable domain reads DTGVSQNPRHKITKRGQNVTFRCDPISEHNRLYWYRQTLGQGPEFLTYFQNEAQLEKSRLLSDRFSAERPKGSFSTLEIQRTEQGDSAMYLCASSLGARPWGNEKLFFGSGTQLSVL.

This chain connects TRBV19 to TRBJ2-3; D remains unclear. The CDR3 loop spans 13 amino acids. Trimming took 7 bases from V and 5 from J, leaving 13 bases between them. Looked up from germline, CDR1 is LNHDA and CDR2 is SQIVND (reference sequence). The chain's CDR3 is CASTSSREDTQYF. The CDR3 coding sequence is TGTGCCAGTACCTCGTCGAGAGAAGATACGCAGTATTTT.

The chain has TRBV1 and TRBJ2-1; whether TRBD1, the table's D call, matches the DNA was not checked. TRBV1 is assigned pseudogene status. This CDR3 is 17 amino acids long. The CDR3 DNA is TGCACCAGCAGCCCAAGAGGGGGCGTGAGTCCATACAATGAGCAGTTCTTC. Its protein is CTSSPRGGVSPYNEQFF.

The chain is built from TRBV7-2 and TRBJ2-2; 12 bases match TRBD1. Germline V gives CDR1 SGHTA, CDR2 FQGNSA. Trimming cost V 5 bases and J 8 bases; bases outside gene matches: 12. The CDR3 sequence is 17 residues long. The CDR3, as DNA: TGTGCCAGCAGCCCAACGGGGGGACAGGGGGCTCTTGGGGAGCTGTTTTTT. It yields the protein CASSPTGGQGALGELFF. The full variable domain, in which reference TRBV7-2 and TRBJ2-2 provide the parts outside the CDR3, is GAGVSQSPSNKVTEKGKDVELRCDPISGHTALYWYRQSLGQGLEFLIYFQGNSAPDKSGLPSDRFSAERTGGSVSTLTIQRTQQEDSAVYLCASSPTGGQGALGELFFGEGSRLTVL.

This chain connects TRBV28 to TRBJ1-3, with a possible D match to TRBD1 (5 bases). V was shortened by 5 bases and J by 0 bases, with 14 bases between the two germline ends. The CDR3 is 16 amino acids. Germline V lookup: CDR1 MDHEN, CDR2 SYDVKM. The CDR3 region is CASSVLLGASGNTIYF. The CDR3 DNA reads as TGTGCCAGCAGTGTCCTCCTTGGGGCCTCTGGAAACACCATATATTTT.